This TCR beta chain stems from a study of Graves' ophthalmopathy and Graves' hyperthyroidism. A note on this clonotype: An end of the junction does not agree with germline; a read error may underlie this.

Clinicians diagnosed using symptoms, serum thyroxine, TRAb, thyroid ultrasound and orbital computed tomography. RNA transcripts provided the template for amplifying TCR beta CDR3 regions. HTBI-primed first-round RT-PCR preceded second-round multiplex PCR. TCRdb called the multiplex PCR reads again in MiXCR, with one record for every CDR3 protein. This sample has about 340,000 distinct CDR3 sequences, with roughly 15% found just once. Sequenced: peripheral blood. This receptor was taken from an adult man with Graves' ophthalmopathy.

The CDR3, as DNA: TGTGCCTGGAGTGATGGCACCGGCTACACCTTATATTTT. It translates to CAWSDGTGYTLYF. The chain couples TRBV30 to TRBJ1-3; D uncertain. The CDR3 has 13 amino acids. CDR1 is GTSNPN and CDR2 is SVGIG in the germline V gene (reference sequence).